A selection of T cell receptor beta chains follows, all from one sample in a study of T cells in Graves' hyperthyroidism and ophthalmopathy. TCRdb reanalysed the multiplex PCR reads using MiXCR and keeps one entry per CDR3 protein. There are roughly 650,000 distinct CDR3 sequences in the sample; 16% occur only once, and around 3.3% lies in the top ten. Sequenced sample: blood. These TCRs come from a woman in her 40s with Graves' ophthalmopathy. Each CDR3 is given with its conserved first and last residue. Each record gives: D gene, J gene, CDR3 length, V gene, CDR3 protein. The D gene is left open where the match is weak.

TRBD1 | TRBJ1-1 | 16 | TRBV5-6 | CASSLVGDRLNTEAFF
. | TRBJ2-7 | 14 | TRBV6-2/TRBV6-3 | CASSYSGLASEQYF
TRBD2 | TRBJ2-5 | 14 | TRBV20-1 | CSARTPGLAETQYF
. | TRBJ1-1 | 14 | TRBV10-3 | CAISATTGNTEAFF
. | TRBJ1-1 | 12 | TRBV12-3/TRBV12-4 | CASSAYHTEAFF
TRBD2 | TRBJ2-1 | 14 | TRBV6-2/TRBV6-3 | CASRTSGRRNEQFF
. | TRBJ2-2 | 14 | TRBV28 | CASSLGRRTGELFF
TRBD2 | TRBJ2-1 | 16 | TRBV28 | CASSFSAGGFRDEQFF
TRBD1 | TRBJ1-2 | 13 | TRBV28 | CASRTDRDYGYTF
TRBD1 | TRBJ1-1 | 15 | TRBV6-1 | CASSDIYRGPTEAFF
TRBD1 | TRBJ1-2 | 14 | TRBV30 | CAWSVPGPGGGYTF
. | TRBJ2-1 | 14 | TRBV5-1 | CASSPLPGFNEQFF
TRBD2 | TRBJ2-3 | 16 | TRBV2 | CASRGQGTSGLDTQYF
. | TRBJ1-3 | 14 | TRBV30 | CAWSVGGSGNTIYF
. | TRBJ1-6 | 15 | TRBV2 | CASRKSGQLNSPLHF
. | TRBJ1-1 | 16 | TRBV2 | CASTLALSPMNTEAFF
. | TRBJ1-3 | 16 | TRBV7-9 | CASSLAKLVTGNTIYF
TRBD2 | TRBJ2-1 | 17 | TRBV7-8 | CASSLGTSGRSHNEQFF
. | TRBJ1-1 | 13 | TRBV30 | CAWSAYMNTEAFF
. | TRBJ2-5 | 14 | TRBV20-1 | CSAQTLGHQETQYF
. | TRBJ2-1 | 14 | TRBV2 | CAISKGSSYNEQFF
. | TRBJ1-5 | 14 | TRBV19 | CASWGGRALGPQHF
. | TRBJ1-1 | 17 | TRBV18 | CASSGSGAQPMNTEAFF
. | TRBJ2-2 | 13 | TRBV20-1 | CSARVLNTGELFF
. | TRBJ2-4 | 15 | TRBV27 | CASRPKGVAKNIQYF
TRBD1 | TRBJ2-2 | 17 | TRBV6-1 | CASSYFGTGLGTGELFF
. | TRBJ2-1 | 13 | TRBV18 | CASSPPGRHEQFF
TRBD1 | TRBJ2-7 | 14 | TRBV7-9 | CASSPPGQGGEQYF
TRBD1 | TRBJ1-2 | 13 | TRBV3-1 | CASSPSDRGGYTF
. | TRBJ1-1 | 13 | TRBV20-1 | CSAIGTVNTEAFF
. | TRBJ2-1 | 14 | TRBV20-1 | CSLVSDSSYNEQFF
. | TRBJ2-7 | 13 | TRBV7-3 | CASSLTVGTEQYF
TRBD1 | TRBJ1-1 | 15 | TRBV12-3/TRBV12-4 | CASSLDGQGLTEAFF
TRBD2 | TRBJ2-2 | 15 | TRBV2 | CASSGSGTNTGELFF
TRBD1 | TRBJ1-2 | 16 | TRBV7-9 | CASTTIPGQGNHGYTF
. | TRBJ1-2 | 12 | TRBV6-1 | CASISPSYGYTF
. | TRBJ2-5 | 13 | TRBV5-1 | CASSGGGGVTQYF
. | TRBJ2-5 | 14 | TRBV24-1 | CATSDSQVRKTQYF
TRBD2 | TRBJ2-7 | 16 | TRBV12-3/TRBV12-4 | CASKAGGPAQSYEQYF
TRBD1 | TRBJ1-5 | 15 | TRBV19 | CASSMPGTGIQPQHF
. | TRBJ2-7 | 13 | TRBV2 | CASSRGERHEQYF
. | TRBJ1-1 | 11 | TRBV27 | CASSYGSEAFF
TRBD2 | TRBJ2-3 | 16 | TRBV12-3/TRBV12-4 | CASSLQLAGAGDTQYF
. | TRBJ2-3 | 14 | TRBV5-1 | CASSLAWSRDTQYF
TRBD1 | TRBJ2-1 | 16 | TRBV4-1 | CASSKDRGPAGNEQFF
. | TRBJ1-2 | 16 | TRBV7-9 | CASSLDSGGSGYGYTF
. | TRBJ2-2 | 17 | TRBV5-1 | CASSFTGTQWSTGELFF
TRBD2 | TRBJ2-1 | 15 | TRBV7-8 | CASSSTSASYNEQFF
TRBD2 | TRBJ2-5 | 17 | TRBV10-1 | CASSSGLAGLPGETQYF